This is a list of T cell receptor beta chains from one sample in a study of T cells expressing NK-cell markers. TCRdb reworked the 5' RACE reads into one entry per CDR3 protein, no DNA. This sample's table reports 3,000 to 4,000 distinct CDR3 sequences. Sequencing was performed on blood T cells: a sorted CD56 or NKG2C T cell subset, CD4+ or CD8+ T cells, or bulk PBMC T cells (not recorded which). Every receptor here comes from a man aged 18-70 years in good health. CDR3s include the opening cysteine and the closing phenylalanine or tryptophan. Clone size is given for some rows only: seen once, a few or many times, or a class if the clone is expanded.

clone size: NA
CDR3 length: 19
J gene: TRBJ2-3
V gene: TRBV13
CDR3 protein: CASSYVWTSGSTGADTQYF

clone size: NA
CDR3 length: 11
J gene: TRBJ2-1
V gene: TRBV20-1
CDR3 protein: CSASRRVEQFF

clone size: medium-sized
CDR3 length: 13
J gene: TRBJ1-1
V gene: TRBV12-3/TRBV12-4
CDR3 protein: CASSLGVNTEAFF

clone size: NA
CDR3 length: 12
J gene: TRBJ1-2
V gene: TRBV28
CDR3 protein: CASSTLNYGYTF

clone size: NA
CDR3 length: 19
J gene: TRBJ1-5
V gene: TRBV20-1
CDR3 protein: CSARDSRDSREYSNQPQHF

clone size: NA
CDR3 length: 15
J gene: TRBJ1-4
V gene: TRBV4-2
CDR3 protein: CASSQVGHTNEKLFF

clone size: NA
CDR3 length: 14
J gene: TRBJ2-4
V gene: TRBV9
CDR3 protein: CASSVATGMNIQYF

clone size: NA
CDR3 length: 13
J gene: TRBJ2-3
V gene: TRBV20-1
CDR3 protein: CSALWRFTDTQYF

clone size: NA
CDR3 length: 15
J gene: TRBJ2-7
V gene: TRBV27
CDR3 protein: CASSPGTSGRNEQYF

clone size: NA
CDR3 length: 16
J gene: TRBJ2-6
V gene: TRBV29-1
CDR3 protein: CSVVNRDQAGANVLTF

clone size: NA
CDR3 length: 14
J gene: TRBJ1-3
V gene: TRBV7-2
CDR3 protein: CASSPGFSGNTIYF

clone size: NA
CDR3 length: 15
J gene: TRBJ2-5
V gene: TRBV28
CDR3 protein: CASSRGRATQETQYF

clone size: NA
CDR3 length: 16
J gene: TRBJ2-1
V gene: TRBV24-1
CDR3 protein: CATSDPLQGEGAEQFF

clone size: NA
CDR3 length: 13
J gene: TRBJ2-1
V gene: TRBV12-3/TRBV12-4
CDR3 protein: CASSRRATNEQFF

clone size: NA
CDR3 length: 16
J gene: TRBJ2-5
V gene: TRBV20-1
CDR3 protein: CSASGTSGSSSETQYF

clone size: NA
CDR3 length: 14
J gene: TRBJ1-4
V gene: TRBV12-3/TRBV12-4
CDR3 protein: CASSDRPLDEKLFF

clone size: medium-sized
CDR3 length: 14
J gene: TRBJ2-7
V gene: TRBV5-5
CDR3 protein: CASSLRTGGYEQYF

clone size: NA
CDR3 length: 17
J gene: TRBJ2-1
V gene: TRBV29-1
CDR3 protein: CSVDILAGGPSYNEQFF

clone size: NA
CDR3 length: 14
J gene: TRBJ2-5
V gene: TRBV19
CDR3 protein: CASSAIAGEETQYF

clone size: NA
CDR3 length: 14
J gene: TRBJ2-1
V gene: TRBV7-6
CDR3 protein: CASSLREIYNEQFF

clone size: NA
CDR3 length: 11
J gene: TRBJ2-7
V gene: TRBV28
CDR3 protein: CASSLASEQYF

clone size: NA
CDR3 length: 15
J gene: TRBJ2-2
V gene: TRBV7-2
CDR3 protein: CASSLEAGWSGELFF